The 13 T cell receptor beta chains reported below all come from one sample, sequenced in a study of blood T cell repertoires in COVID-19. Assay: immunoSEQ multiplex PCR; the TCRdb copy retains only in-frame clones and omits some. The profile covers some 160,000 clones, with around 84% appearing a single time and roughly 8% taken by the ten largest. Sequenced material: PBMCs or T cells enriched from blood (not recorded which). The receptors here all came from a woman aged 50 to 60 who had recovered from COVID-19.

The rearrangement links TRBV19 to TRBJ2-2; 9 positions agree with TRBD1. After removal of 6 bases from V and 7 bases from J, the junction contained 12 bases not matched to a gene. Germline V lookup: CDR1 LNHDA, CDR2 SQIVND (reference sequence). The CDR3 totals 16 residues. The DNA of the CDR3 is TGTGCCAGTAGGCCAACGGGACAGGGTGTAGTCGGGGAGCTGTTTTTT. This gives the protein CASRPTGQGVVGELFF.

The chain joins TRBV19 to TRBJ2-1; TRBD2 agrees at 13 bases. Unmatched junction bases numbered 7, after V lost 4 bases and J lost 7 bases. Germline-derived CDR1 and CDR2 are LNHDA and SQIVND (reference sequence). The CDR3 runs to 16 residues. The chain's CDR3 is CASSKTSGRFGNEQFF. The CDR3 DNA is TGTGCCAGTAGTAAGACTAGCGGGAGGTTCGGAAATGAGCAGTTCTTC.

This rearrangement joins TRBV10-3 to TRBJ2-7; D may be TRBD2 (6 bases). Germline V CDR1 and CDR2: ENHRY, SYGVKD. V was cut by 7 bases and J by 4 bases, with 14 bases left in between. CDR3 length: 13 amino acids. The CDR3 sequence: CAITGRIGYEQYF. The CDR3 coding sequence is TGTGCCATCACGGGGAGGATCGGGTACGAGCAGTACTTC.

V usage is TRBV7-3 and J usage is TRBJ1-2, with D possibly TRBD1 on 6 matching bases. Germline lookup yields CDR1 SGHTA and CDR2 FQGTGA. The CDR3 covers 13 residues. V was clipped by 5 bases and J by 5 bases, with 12 bases between them. The CDR3 region has the DNA TGTGCCAGCAGCCCCGCGGGGGCATATGGCTACACCTTC. Translated, it gives CASSPAGAYGYTF.

V is TRBV11-2 and J is TRBJ1-5; D not certain. The germline CDR1 and CDR2 sequences are SGHAT and FQNNGV. The length of the CDR3 is 16 residues. The V end was cut by 4 bases, the J end by 2 bases, with 15 bases between. CDR3 amino acids: CASSSDHPGGNQPQHF. For the CDR3, the DNA is TGTGCCAGCAGCTCCGACCACCCGGGAGGCAATCAGCCCCAGCATTTT.

This clone was seen repeatedly, ten times or more. The V and J genes are TRBV19 and TRBJ2-1, with 8 bases aligning to TRBD1. This CDR3 is built from 15 residues. The V gene end was trimmed by 10 bases and the J gene end by 6 bases; junction bases not matched to a gene: 14. Germline V lookup: CDR1 LNHDA, CDR2 SQIVND (reference sequence). The CDR3 here is CATWGGAGGINEQFF. The CDR3 coding sequence is TGTGCCACTTGGGGCGGGGCAGGGGGCATCAATGAGCAGTTCTTC. Looking up the rest from reference TRBV19 and TRBJ2-1 gives the full variable domain: DGGITQSPKYLFRKEGQNVTLSCEQNLNHDAMYWYRQDPGQGLRLIYYSQIVNDFQKGDIAEGYSVSREKKESFPLTVTSAQKNPTAFYLCATWGGAGGINEQFFGPGTRLTVL.

The chain joins TRBV6-4 to TRBJ1-1; 7 bases align to TRBD1. The V gene's germline CDR1 is MRHNA and CDR2 SNTAGT. V lost 9 bases and J lost 11; bases outside the gene matches: 3. This CDR3 region has 9 residues. For the CDR3, the DNA is TGTGCCAGGACAGGGTTGGCTTTCTTT. This translates into CARTGLAFF.

J is TRBJ1-4 and V is TRBV9; D ambiguous. The CDR3 runs to 14 residues. Trimming shortened V by 3 bases and J by 11 bases, and 17 bases separated the two germline ends. Per the germline V gene, CDR1 is SGDLS and CDR2 is YYNGEE. The CDR3, as DNA: TGTGCCAGCAGCGCAAACATGGAGAAAACTAAACTGTTTTTT. Translated: CASSANMEKTKLFF.

The chain recombines TRBV2 with TRBJ2-7; 12 positions agree with TRBD2. This CDR3 is 15 amino acids long. Germline V gene lookup returns CDR1 SNHLY and CDR2 FYNNEI. V shed 4 bases, J shed 5 bases, and the junction held 6 bases outside the gene matches. The CDR3 region is CASSALAGGLDEQYF. The CDR3 DNA reads TGTGCCAGCAGTGCACTAGCGGGAGGACTTGACGAGCAGTACTTC. The full variable domain, with the rest looked up from reference TRBV2 and TRBJ2-7, is EPEVTQTPSHQVTQMGQEVILRCVPISNHLYFYWYRQILGQKVEFLVSFYNNEISEKSEIFDDQFSVERPDGSNFTLKIRSTKLEDSAMYFCASSALAGGLDEQYFGPGTRLTVT.

The chain employs TRBV28 and TRBJ1-2; 12 nucleotides agree with TRBD1. The germline CDR1 and CDR2 sequences are MDHEN and SYDVKM. Germline trimming cut 5 bases from V and 12 bases from J; bases unmatched to any gene: 10. The CDR3 is 14 amino acids. CDR3 sequence reads: CASSILGTGGWHTF. Written as DNA, the CDR3 is TGTGCCAGCAGTATCCTGGGGACAGGGGGCTGGCACACCTTC.

J is TRBJ2-3 and V is TRBV3-1 (or the pseudogene TRBV3-2); no firm D call. CDR3 size: 14 residues. The germline CDR1 and CDR2 sequences are LGHDT and YNNKEL (reference sequence). V was pared by 1 base and J by 4 bases, with 9 bases between. The CDR3 spells CASSQGLASDTQYF. Here the CDR3 DNA reads TGTGCCAGCAGCCAAGGACTGGCCTCAGATACGCAGTATTTT.

Concerning this clone itself: Other nucleotide sequences in the sample specify the same CDR3. The rearrangement links TRBV19 to TRBJ1-5; TRBD1 aligns across 7 bases. With 7 bases clipped from V and 2 bases from J, the junction kept 2 bases outside the gene matches. Germline loops: CDR1 LNHDA, CDR2 SQIVND (reference sequence). This CDR3 region has 13 residues. In nucleotides, the CDR3 is TGTGCCAGTAAAGACAGGGGCAATCAGCCCCAGCATTTT. Its translation: CASKDRGNQPQHF. Full variable domain (remainder filled in from reference TRBV19 and TRBJ1-5): DGGITQSPKYLFRKEGQNVTLSCEQNLNHDAMYWYRQDPGQGLRLIYYSQIVNDFQKGDIAEGYSVSREKKESFPLTVTSAQKNPTAFYLCASKDRGNQPQHFGDGTRLSIL.

J is TRBJ2-5 and V is TRBV27, with D possibly TRBD2 on 6 matching bases. V shed 5 bases and J shed 5 bases, with 9 bases lying between them. This CDR3 is built from 12 residues. CDR1 and CDR2 from the germline V gene are MNHEY and SMNVEV (reference sequence). The CDR3 sequence: CASSIGGETQYF. DNA of the CDR3: TGTGCCAGCAGTATTGGGGGGGAGACCCAGTACTTC.